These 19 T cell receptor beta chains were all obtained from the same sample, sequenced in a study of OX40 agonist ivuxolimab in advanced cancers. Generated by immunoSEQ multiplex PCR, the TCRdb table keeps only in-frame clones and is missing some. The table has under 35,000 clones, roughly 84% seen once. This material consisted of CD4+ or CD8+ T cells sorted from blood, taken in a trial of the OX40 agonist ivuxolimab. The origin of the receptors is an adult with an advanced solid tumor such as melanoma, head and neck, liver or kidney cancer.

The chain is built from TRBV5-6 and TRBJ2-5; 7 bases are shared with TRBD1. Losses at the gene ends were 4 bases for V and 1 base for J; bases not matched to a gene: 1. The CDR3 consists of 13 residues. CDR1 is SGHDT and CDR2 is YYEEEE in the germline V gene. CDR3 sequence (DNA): TGTGCCAGCAGCGGGACAGTCCAAGAGACCCAGTACTTC. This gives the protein CASSGTVQETQYF.

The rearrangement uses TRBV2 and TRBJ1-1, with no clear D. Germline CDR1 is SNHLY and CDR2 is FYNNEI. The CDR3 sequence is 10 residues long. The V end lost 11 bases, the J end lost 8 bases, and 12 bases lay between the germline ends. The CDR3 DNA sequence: TGTGCCGGTGGACGGTTCGAAGCTTTCTTT. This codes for CAGGRFEAFF.

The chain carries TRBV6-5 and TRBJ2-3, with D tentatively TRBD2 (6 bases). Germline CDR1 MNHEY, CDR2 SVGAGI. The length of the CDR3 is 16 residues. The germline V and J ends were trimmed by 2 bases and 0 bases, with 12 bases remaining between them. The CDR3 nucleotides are TGTGCCAGCAGTTACGCGGGGCCTACTAGCACAGATACGCAGTATTTT. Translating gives CASSYAGPTSTDTQYF.

CDR3 in DNA: TGTGCCAGCACCCTCGAAGGGAGAGGCACCGGGGAGCTGTTTTTT. Its protein product is CASTLEGRGTGELFF. The chain joins TRBV6-5 to TRBJ2-2; a weak D match, TRBD2 (5 bases). Trimming took off 7 bases at V and 4 bases at J, with 16 bases between the two ends. Per germline, CDR1 MNHEY and CDR2 SVGAGI. The CDR3 totals 15 residues.

CDR3 DNA: TGTGCCAGTAGTATGGCTTCGACTGAAGCTTTCTTT. The encoded protein is CASSMASTEAFF. This chain links TRBV19 with TRBJ1-1; D is uncertain. The CDR3 covers 12 residues. V shed 3 bases and J shed 5 bases, with 7 bases lying between them. The germline gives CDR1 LNHDA, CDR2 SQIVND (reference sequence).

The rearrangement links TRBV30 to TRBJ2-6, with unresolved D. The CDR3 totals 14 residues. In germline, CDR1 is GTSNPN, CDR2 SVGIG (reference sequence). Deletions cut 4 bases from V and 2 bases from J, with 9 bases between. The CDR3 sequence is CAWNPGAGANVLTF. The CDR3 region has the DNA TGTGCCTGGAACCCAGGCGCTGGGGCCAACGTCCTGACTTTC.

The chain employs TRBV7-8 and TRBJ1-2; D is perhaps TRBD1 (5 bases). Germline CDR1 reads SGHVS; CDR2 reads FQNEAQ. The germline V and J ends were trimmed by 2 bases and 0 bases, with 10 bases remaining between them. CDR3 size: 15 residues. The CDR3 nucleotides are TGTGCCAGCAGCTTATGGGACGTATCTAACTATGGCTACACCTTC. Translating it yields CASSLWDVSNYGYTF.

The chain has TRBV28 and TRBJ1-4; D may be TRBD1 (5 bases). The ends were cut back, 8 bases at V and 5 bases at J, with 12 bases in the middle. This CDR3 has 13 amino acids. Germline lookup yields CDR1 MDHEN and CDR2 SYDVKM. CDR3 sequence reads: CASYGTENEKLFF. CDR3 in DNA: TGTGCCAGCTACGGGACTGAGAATGAAAAACTGTTTTTT.

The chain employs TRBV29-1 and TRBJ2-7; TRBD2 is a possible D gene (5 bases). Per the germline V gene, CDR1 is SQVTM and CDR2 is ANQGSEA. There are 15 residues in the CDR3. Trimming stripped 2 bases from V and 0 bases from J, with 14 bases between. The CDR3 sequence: CSVEFSLGSSYEQYF. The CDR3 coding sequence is TGCAGCGTTGAATTTAGCCTGGGGAGCTCCTACGAGCAGTACTTC.

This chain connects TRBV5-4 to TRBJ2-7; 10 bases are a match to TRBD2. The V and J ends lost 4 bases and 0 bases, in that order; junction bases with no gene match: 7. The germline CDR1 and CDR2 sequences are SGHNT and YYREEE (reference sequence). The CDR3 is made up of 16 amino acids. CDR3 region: CASSDSASGSSYEQYF. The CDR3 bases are TGTGCCAGCAGCGACTCGGCTAGCGGGAGCTCCTACGAGCAGTACTTC.

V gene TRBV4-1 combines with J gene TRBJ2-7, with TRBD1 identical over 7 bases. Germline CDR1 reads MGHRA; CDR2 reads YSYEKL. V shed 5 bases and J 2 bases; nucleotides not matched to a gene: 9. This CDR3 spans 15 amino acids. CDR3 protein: CASSSGGTGTYEQYF. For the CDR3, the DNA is TGCGCCAGCAGCTCAGGGGGAACAGGGACCTACGAGCAGTACTTC.

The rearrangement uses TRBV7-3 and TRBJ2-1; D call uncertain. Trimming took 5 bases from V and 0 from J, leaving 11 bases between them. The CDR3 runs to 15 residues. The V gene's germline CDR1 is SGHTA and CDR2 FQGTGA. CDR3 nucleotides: TGTGCCAGCAGCGTAATGCCTGGCTCCTACAATGAGCAGTTCTTC. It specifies CASSVMPGSYNEQFF.

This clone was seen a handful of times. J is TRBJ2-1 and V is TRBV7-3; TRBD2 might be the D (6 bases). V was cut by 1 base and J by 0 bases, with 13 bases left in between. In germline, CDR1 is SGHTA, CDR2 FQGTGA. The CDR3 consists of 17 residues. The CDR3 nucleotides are TGTGCCAGCAGCTTAAAGGCCCGGGAGAGCTCCTACAATGAGCAGTTCTTC. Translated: CASSLKARESSYNEQFF.

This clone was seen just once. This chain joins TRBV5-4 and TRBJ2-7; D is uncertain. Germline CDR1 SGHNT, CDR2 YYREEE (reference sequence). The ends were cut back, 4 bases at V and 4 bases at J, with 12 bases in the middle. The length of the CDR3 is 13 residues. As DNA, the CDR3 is TGTGCCAGCAGCGTGAGTGGTGGGTACGAGCAGTACTTC. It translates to CASSVSGGYEQYF.

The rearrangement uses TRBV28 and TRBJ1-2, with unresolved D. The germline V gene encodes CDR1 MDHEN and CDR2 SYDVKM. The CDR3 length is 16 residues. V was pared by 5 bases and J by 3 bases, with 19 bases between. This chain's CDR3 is CASSPRAGWVYYGYTF. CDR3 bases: TGTGCCAGCAGTCCGCGGGCCGGCTGGGTTTACTATGGCTACACCTTC.

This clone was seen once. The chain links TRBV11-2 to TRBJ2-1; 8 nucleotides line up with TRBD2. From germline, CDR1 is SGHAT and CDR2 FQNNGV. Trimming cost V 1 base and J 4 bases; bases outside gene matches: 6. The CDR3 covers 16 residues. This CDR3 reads CASSLGAGGGYNEQFF. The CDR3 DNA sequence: TGTGCCAGCAGCTTAGGGGCGGGAGGAGGGTACAATGAGCAGTTCTTC.

CDR3 bases: TGTGCCAGCAGTGGGATTTCCTATGGCTACACCTTC. This codes for CASSGISYGYTF. The gene calls are TRBV2 and TRBJ1-2; no reliable D call. V lost 4 bases, J lost 4 bases, and 7 bases lay in between. The CDR3 extends over 12 amino acids. Germline values: CDR1 SNHLY, CDR2 FYNNEI.

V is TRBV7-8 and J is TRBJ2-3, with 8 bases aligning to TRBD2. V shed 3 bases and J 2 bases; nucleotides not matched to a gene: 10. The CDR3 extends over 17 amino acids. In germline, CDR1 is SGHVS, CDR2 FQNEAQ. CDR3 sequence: CASSLFLGGGITDTQYF. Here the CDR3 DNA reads TGTGCCAGCAGCTTGTTCCTCGGGGGGGGGATCACAGATACGCAGTATTTT.

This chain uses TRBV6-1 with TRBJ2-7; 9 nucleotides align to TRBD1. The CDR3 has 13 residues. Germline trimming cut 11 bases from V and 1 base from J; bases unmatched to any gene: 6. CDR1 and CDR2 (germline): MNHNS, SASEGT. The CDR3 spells CAGRDRASYEQYF. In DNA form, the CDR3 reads TGTGCCGGCCGGGACAGGGCATCCTACGAGCAGTACTTC.